The 15 T cell receptor beta chains listed next were all sequenced from one sample in a study of T cell repertoires in cytomegalovirus infection. TCRdb re-analysed the reads in MiXCR, keeping a single row per CDR3 protein. Of 200,000 or so distinct CDR3 sequences in the sample, roughly 19% were seen once. The sample taken for sequencing was PBMCs. The receptors originated from a human donor in good health (CMV status not recorded). Some clones in this sample may be carry-over from other donors' samples.

The chain is built from TRBV30 and TRBJ1-1; unclear D gene. This CDR3 has 11 residues. The V gene's germline CDR1 is GTSNPN and CDR2 SVGIG (reference sequence). Between the trimmed V and J ends, which lost 5 bases and 4 bases, there was a span of 8 bases. In DNA form, the CDR3 reads TGTGCCTGGTCTAAGAGCACTGAAGCTTTCTTT. This translates into CAWSKSTEAFF.

This chain uses TRBV27 with TRBJ2-7; D unresolved. There are 11 residues in the CDR3. CDR1 MNHEY and CDR2 SMNVEV come from the germline V gene (reference sequence). Deletions cut 5 bases from V and 7 bases from J, with 9 bases between. CDR3 amino acids: CASSVTEEQYF. In DNA form, the CDR3 reads TGTGCCAGCAGTGTTACAGAAGAGCAGTACTTC.

The chain carries TRBV5-1 and TRBJ2-7, with 8 bases identical to TRBD2. The CDR3 is made up of 16 amino acids. The germline gives CDR1 SGHRS, CDR2 YFSETQ. The V gene end was trimmed by 0 bases and the J gene end by 0 bases; junction bases not matched to a gene: 5. DNA of the CDR3: TGCGCCAGCAGCTTGGCCGTCAGCGGGAGCTCCTACGAGCAGTACTTC. Its protein product is CASSLAVSGSSYEQYF.

This clonotype was recorded a few times. The rearrangement uses TRBV7-4 and TRBJ1-4, with 10 positions matching TRBD1. V gave up 3 bases and J gave up 6 bases; unmatched junction bases: 1. Germline-derived CDR1 and CDR2 are SGHVT and SQSDAQ. The CDR3 is 14 amino acids. The CDR3 reads CASSLGQGYEKLFF. CDR3 sequence (DNA): TGTGCCAGCAGCTTGGGACAGGGGTATGAAAAACTGTTTTTT.

The chain combines TRBV28 with TRBJ1-5; no clear D gene. With 6 bases removed from V and 6 bases from J, the gap between germline ends came to 15 bases. In germline, CDR1 is MDHEN, CDR2 SYDVKM. The CDR3 length is 14 residues. CDR3 protein: CASRTPVGSQPQHF. The CDR3 bases are TGTGCCAGCAGGACCCCGGTAGGGAGTCAGCCCCAGCATTTT.

This chain uses TRBV29-1 with TRBJ2-7, with 10 bases aligning to TRBD2. The CDR3 is 15 residues long. Unmatched junction bases numbered 8, after V lost 6 bases and J lost 0 bases. Per the germline V gene, CDR1 is SQVTM and CDR2 is ANQGSEA. CDR3 loop: CSVSAGLAVSYEQYF. In DNA, the CDR3 is TGCAGCGTCTCTGCCGGACTAGCGGTCTCCTACGAGCAGTACTTC.

This clonotype was recorded a few times. V is TRBV6-2 or TRBV6-3 and J is TRBJ1-1; TRBD1 matches at 11 bases. After removal of 6 bases from V and 5 bases from J, the junction contained 11 bases not matched to a gene. Germline V lookup: CDR1 MNHEY, CDR2 SVGEGT. This CDR3 spans 16 amino acids. This CDR3 reads CASSLLTGTGGTEAFF. The CDR3 nucleotides read TGTGCCAGCAGCCTTCTTACCGGGACAGGGGGGACTGAAGCTTTCTTT.

This clonotype was detected a few times. V gene TRBV18 combines with J gene TRBJ2-7; the match to TRBD2 covers 10 bases. With 0 bases clipped from V and 4 bases from J, the junction kept 9 bases outside the gene matches. The CDR3 totals 17 residues. Germline V gene data show CDR1 as KGHSH and CDR2 as LQKENI. The DNA for the CDR3 is TGTGCCAGCTCACCACCGCTTTCTAGCGGGAGTTTGTACGAGCAGTACTTC. Encoded protein: CASSPPLSSGSLYEQYF.

DNA for the CDR3: TGTGCCAGCAGTACCGGGACAGGGGCAAATCAGCCCCAGCATTTT. It encodes CASSTGTGANQPQHF. The V gene is TRBV27, the J gene TRBJ1-5; 10 positions match TRBD1. Germline loops: CDR1 MNHEY, CDR2 SMNVEV (reference sequence). Trimming took 5 bases from V and 4 from J; bases not matched to a gene: 5. There are 15 residues in the CDR3.

On this clonotype: With a much larger clone just one base away, this may be a read error. In nucleotides, the CDR3 is TGTGCCAGCAGCTTAGCCCGGGCCGATGGCTACACCTTC. This translates into CASSLARADGYTF. The chain joins TRBV7-3 to TRBJ1-2; D ambiguous. The CDR3 is made up of 13 amino acids. V shed 2 bases and J shed 6 bases, with 10 bases lying between them. CDR1 is SGHTA and CDR2 is FQGTGA in the germline V gene.

This clonotype appeared a few times. The chain links TRBV13 to TRBJ2-5; D possibly uses TRBD1 or TRBD2 (6 bases each). The CDR3 is made up of 17 amino acids. Per germline, CDR1 PRHDT and CDR2 FYEKMQ (reference sequence). The V and J ends lost 0 bases and 5 bases respectively, with 19 bases between them. In DNA form, the CDR3 reads TGTGCCAGCAGCTTAGGCCGGGCCCTCGGGGGCGCGGAGACCCAGTACTTC. Protein sequence: CASSLGRALGGAETQYF.

The V gene is TRBV20-1, the J gene TRBJ2-7; 7 bases align to TRBD1. The V gene's germline CDR1 is DFQATT and CDR2 SNEGSKA (reference sequence). Germline trimming cut 6 bases from V and 2 bases from J; bases unmatched to any gene: 4. This CDR3 is built from 12 residues. CDR3 nucleotides: TGCAGTGCCGAGGGGGCGACCTACGAGCAGTACTTC. This encodes CSAEGATYEQYF.

The CDR3 sequence is CSAPGTSGRAYEQYF. The CDR3 region has the DNA TGCAGTGCTCCCGGGACTAGCGGGAGGGCCTACGAGCAGTACTTC. The chain recombines TRBV20-1 with TRBJ2-7, with 16 bases identical to TRBD2. This CDR3 has 15 residues. Germline V gene sequence: CDR1 DFQATT, CDR2 SNEGSKA (reference sequence). J gave up 2 bases and V 5 bases, and 3 bases lay outside the gene matches.

This clonotype was found a few times. V and J are TRBV7-2 and TRBJ1-6, with 10 bases identical to TRBD1. Trimming removed 1 base from V and 15 bases from J; junction bases left unmatched: 12. Germline loops: CDR1 SGHTA, CDR2 FQGNSA. The CDR3 loop spans 16 amino acids. This chain's CDR3 is CASSLGLGTGEFRLHF. CDR3 nucleotide sequence: TGTGCCAGCAGCTTAGGACTCGGGACAGGGGAATTTCGCCTCCACTTT. Full variable domain (remainder filled in from reference TRBV7-2 and TRBJ1-6): GAGVSQSPSNKVTEKGKDVELRCDPISGHTALYWYRQSLGQGLEFLIYFQGNSAPDKSGLPSDRFSAERTGGSVSTLTIQRTQQEDSAVYLCASSLGLGTGEFRLHFGNGTRLTVT.

This clonotype was detected a few times. This chain joins TRBV30 and TRBJ1-5, with D uncertain. Germline CDR1 is GTSNPN and CDR2 is SVGIG (reference sequence). Between the trimmed V and J ends, which lost 3 bases and 3 bases, there was a span of 12 bases. This CDR3 contains 14 residues. The CDR3 coding sequence is TGTGCCTGGAGCCACTCAGCAAACAATCAGCCCCAGCATTTT. It specifies CAWSHSANNQPQHF.